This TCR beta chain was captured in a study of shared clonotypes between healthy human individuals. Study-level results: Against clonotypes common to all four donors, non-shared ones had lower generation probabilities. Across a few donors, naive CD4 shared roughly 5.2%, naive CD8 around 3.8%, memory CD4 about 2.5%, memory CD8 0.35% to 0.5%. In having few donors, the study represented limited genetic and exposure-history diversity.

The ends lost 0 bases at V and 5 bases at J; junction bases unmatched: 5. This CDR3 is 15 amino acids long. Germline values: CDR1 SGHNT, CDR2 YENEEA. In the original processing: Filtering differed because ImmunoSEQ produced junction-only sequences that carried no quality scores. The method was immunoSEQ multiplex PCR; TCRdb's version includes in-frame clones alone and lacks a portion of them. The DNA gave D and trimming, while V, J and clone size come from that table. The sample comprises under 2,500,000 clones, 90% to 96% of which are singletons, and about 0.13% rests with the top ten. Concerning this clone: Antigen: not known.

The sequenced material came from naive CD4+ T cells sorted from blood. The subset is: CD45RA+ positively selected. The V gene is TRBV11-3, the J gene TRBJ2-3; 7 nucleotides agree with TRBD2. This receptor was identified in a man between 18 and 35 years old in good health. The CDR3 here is CASSLDGSGGDTQYF. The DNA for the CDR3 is TGTGCCAGCAGCTTAGATGGGTCGGGGGGAGATACGCAGTATTTT.